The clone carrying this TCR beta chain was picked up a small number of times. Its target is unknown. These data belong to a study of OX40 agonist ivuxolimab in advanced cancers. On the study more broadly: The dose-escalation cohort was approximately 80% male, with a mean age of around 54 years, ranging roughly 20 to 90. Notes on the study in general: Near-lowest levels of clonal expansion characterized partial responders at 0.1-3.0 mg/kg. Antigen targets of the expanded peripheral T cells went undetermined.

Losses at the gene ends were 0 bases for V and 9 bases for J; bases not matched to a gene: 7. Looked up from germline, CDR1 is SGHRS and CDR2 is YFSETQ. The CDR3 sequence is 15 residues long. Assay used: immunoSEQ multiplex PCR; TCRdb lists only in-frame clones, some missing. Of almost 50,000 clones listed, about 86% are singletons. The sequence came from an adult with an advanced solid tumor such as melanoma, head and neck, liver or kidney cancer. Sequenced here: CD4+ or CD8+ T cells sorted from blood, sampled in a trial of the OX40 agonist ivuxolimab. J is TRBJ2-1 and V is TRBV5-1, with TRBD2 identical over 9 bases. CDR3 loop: CASSLDSGRRIEQFF. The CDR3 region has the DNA TGCGCCAGCAGCTTGGACAGCGGGAGGCGAATTGAGCAGTTCTTC.